The clone carrying this T cell receptor beta chain was detected a few times. Its antigen is not identified. The study reverse transcribed the entire isolated RNA, so it sequenced expressed TCRB transcripts. Repertoires were generated with immunoSEQ multiplex PCR, while TCRdb's copy carries only in-frame clones and drops some. This table holds around 280,000 clones, over 12% found once. The data belong to a study of beta chain features in type 1 diabetes. General observations from the study: For Type 1 diabetes patients, all four CD4+ subsets carried TCRB CDR3s that were moderately but significantly shorter.

CDR1 and CDR2 from the germline V gene are MDHEN and SYDVKM. V shed 10 bases and J shed 8 bases, with 14 bases lying between them. CDR3 length equals 11 residues. The receptor comes from a man in his late teens or twenties with type 1 diabetes. The chain employs TRBV28 and TRBJ1-2, with D tentatively TRBD1 (6 bases). Sequenced input: naive CD4+ T cells from blood. The CDR3 coding sequence is TGTGCCACCAGAAGGGGGAGCGGCTACACCTTC. Its translation is CATRRGSGYTF.